This T cell receptor beta chain was sequenced during a study of blood T cell repertoires in COVID-19 (dated by TCRdb to about 2020). Background for the entire study: For ImmuneRACE Cohort 3, a participant was defined as recovered based on two consecutive negative NP/OP PCR tests, clearance by a healthcare professional, or resolution of symptoms. The dataset comprised deeply sampled blood TCRbeta repertoires from subjects exposed to, actively infected with, or recovered from COVID-19. Samples covering the acute and convalescent phases of COVID-19 were provided by collaborators in the United States, Italy and Spain. A de-identified subject ID, COVID-19 status, age in years and sex were almost always included in the sample metadata. Where HLA class I and class II types were available, the types were taken from metadata supplied by the sample provider, not from assay-based typing. The repertoires were made available in a free public database intended to serve as a resource for research on the immune response to SARS-CoV-2. Samples came from the ongoing ImmuneRACE study (first 160 participants) plus 1,254 subjects from 6 global collaborators. The material from the prospective study consisted of cDNA or gDNA derived from T cells, B-cell-depleted T cells, or PBMCs. Overall results and qualifications from the work: The amount of clinical and demographic metadata varied by source and participant and was provided uncurated.

The CDR3 covers 13 residues, taking in both the cysteine and the phenylalanine. The kept DNA is CDR3 alone, 39 bases in frame from the first base. V is cut by 6 bases and J by 4 bases, and the space between the germline ends is 12 bases. The germline V gene encodes CDR1 SGHAT and CDR2 FQNNGV. On this clone itself: What this receptor recognizes is not known. No qualities accompany the bases; no much larger clone lies one base away.

TCRbeta CDR3 regions were amplified from genomic DNA by means of the immunoSEQ Assay, a bias-controlled multiplex PCR. Processing in the source paper ran as follows. Within the assay, amplification of reference gene primers was used to estimate how many nucleated cells each sample contained. To quantify the absolute abundance of each unique TCRbeta CDR3 rearrangement, sequence reads were collapsed and filtered. For each sample, productive Simpson clonality was calculated as the square root of Simpson's diversity index over productive rearrangements. The immuneACCESS repertoire file appears here via TCRdb, limited to in-frame rearrangements. These files lack a portion of the clones; in checked studies, under half of the deficit traces to unresolved V genes, and the cause of the others is not known. The DNA was the basis for D and trimming; V, J and clone size are from that table. The sample profile shows about 210,000 clones; around 86% of them were found once. The ten most abundant clones make up 7.2% of the sample.

In the prospective study, participants were 18 to 89 years old, resided in fewer than 25 geographic areas of the United States, and were enrolled through a virtual design. In the prospective study, participants were assigned to cohorts based on the clinical history participants reported in a screening survey and a study questionnaire. In the prospective study, mobile phlebotomists collected whole blood, serum and a nasopharyngeal or oropharyngeal swab from each participant. Prospective study participants could optionally give additional blood draws and questionnaires over an approximately 2-month period. Before DNA extraction, prospective study blood samples were shipped either frozen or at room temperature.

The chain employs TRBV11-2 and TRBJ1-1; no D gene is confidently identified. This sequence originates from a man aged 30 to 45 in a cohort exposed to, infected with or recovered from COVID-19 (not recorded which). Material for sequencing was PBMCs or T cells enriched from blood (not recorded which). The sequenced DNA: TGTGCCAGCAGTAGAGAAAGTCGCACTGAAGCTTTCTTT. Translated, this is CASSRESRTEAFF.